A single sample gave rise to the 24 T cell receptor beta chains below, sequenced in a study of cytomegalovirus exposure and HLA in healthy donors. Measured with immunoSEQ multiplex PCR; TCRdb has only the in-frame clones, and not every one. The sample lists about 160,000 clones, approximately 96% occurring once. Sequencing was performed on PBMCs. Source of these receptors: a woman aged 18-30 years in good health and CMV-seronegative.

This clone appeared once. The chain couples TRBV9 to TRBJ2-3; 10 bases are shared with TRBD2. CDR1 and CDR2 from the germline V gene are SGDLS and YYNGEE. The CDR3 runs to 15 residues. Germline trimming cut 4 bases from V and 1 base from J; bases unmatched to any gene: 3. The CDR3 DNA follows: TGTGCCAGCAGCTCTAGCGGGGGACGCACAGATACGCAGTATTTT. Protein product: CASSSSGGRTDTQYF.

The chain has TRBV5-6 and TRBJ1-2; 8 bases are shared with TRBD1. CDR1 and CDR2 from the germline V gene are SGHDT and YYEEEE. V was pared by 3 bases and J by 4 bases, with 8 bases of the junction left unmatched. The CDR3 contains 15 residues. CDR3 coding DNA: TGTGCCAGCAGCTACCCGGGACAGGTTTCCTATGGCTACACCTTC. Translating gives CASSYPGQVSYGYTF.

V is TRBV2 and J is TRBJ2-3; a possible D gene is TRBD1 (5 bases). This CDR3 comprises 14 residues. Trimming left V 3 bases short and J 2 bases short, with 9 bases between. Germline assignment: CDR1 SNHLY and CDR2 FYNNEI. The CDR3 nucleotides read TGTGCCAGCAGTGACAGGGCATCCACAGATACGCAGTATTTT. Translated, it gives CASSDRASTDTQYF.

This chain joins TRBV19 and TRBJ2-1; weak D call: TRBD2 (5 bases). Germline values: CDR1 LNHDA, CDR2 SQIVND (reference sequence). Trimming removed 2 bases from V and 0 bases from J, with 11 bases in between. There are 16 residues in the CDR3. The CDR3 sequence is CASSIFGGYSYNEQFF. The DNA of the CDR3 is TGTGCCAGTAGTATATTCGGCGGGTACTCCTACAATGAGCAGTTCTTC.

V gene TRBV4-1 combines with J gene TRBJ2-3, with D possibly matching TRBD2 (5 bases). V dropped 1 base and J dropped 14 bases, with 13 bases sitting between them. This CDR3 contains 12 residues. Germline loops: CDR1 MGHRA, CDR2 YSYEKL. CDR3 sequence reads: CASSQVTGAVYF. CDR3 coding DNA: TGCGCCAGCAGCCAAGTCACCGGAGCGGTGTATTTT.

The CDR3 coding sequence is TGTGCCAGCAGACAGGGGGCCGGCACAGATACGCAGTATTTT. It codes for CASRQGAGTDTQYF. This chain connects TRBV6-1 to TRBJ2-3, with 9 bases fitting TRBD1. Germline V CDR1 and CDR2: MNHNS, SASEGT. The V segment lost 6 bases and the J segment 1 base; nucleotides outside the gene matches: 2. The CDR3 covers 14 residues.

This chain joins TRBV10-3 and TRBJ1-2, with D perhaps matching TRBD1 (5 bases). The CDR3 spans 12 residues. V shed 2 bases and J shed 8 bases, with 9 bases lying between them. Per germline, CDR1 ENHRY and CDR2 SYGVKD. The CDR3 nucleotides read TGTGCCATCAGTGAGAGGGAGGGGGGCTACACCTTC. Translating it yields CAISEREGGYTF.

The V gene is TRBV29-1, the J gene TRBJ1-4; no clear D gene. This CDR3 has 15 residues. Trimming cost V 0 bases and J 7 bases, with 15 bases left between them. Germline CDR1 reads SQVTM; CDR2 reads ANQGSEA. The CDR3 bases are TGCAGCGTTGAAGATCCGGTCCCAAGCGGTGAAAAACTGTTTTTT. Protein sequence: CSVEDPVPSGEKLFF.

The chain uses TRBV29-1 and TRBJ2-1, with 10 bases identical to TRBD2. Germline V gene data show CDR1 as SQVTM and CDR2 as ANQGSEA. The CDR3 is made up of 17 amino acids. Unmatched junction bases numbered 9, after V lost 0 bases and J lost 4 bases. CDR3 sequence: CSVEDSPLAGNYNEQFF. The CDR3 DNA sequence: TGCAGCGTTGAAGATTCCCCACTAGCGGGGAATTACAATGAGCAGTTCTTC.

This chain uses TRBV7-2 with TRBJ1-1; D not resolved. V lost 2 bases, J lost 7 bases, and 8 bases lay in between. This CDR3 is built from 12 residues. Per the germline V gene, CDR1 is SGHTA and CDR2 is FQGNSA. Here the CDR3 DNA reads TGTGCCAGCAGCTTACAGGTTGGTGAAGCTTTCTTT. Protein sequence: CASSLQVGEAFF.

In its sample, this clone was seen a few times. The chain couples TRBV2 to TRBJ2-2; unclear D gene. CDR1 SNHLY and CDR2 FYNNEI come from the germline V gene. This CDR3 has 15 amino acids. Deletions cut 8 bases from V and 3 bases from J, with 16 bases between. CDR3 sequence: CASGAVLEYTGELFF. The DNA of the CDR3 is TGTGCCAGCGGAGCAGTTCTGGAGTACACCGGGGAGCTGTTTTTT.

J is TRBJ2-6 and V is TRBV5-3; 7 nucleotides match TRBD1. TRBV5-3 is placed among ORFs of uncertain function. CDR3 length: 19 residues. V gave up 3 bases and J gave up 4 bases; unmatched junction bases: 16. DNA for the CDR3: TGTGCCAGAAGCTGGGGACAGACTGACTTAACGGACGGGGCCAACGTCCTGACTTTC. Amino acids: CARSWGQTDLTDGANVLTF.

The gene calls are TRBV23-1 and TRBJ1-5; no reliable D call. TRBV23-1 is designated an ORF whose function remains uncertain. V lost 3 bases to trimming and J lost 6 bases, with 15 bases between them. The CDR3 length is 15 residues. DNA for the CDR3: TGCGCCAGCAGTCACCCGGACTGGGTGGCTCAGCCCCAGCATTTT. This gives the protein CASSHPDWVAQPQHF.

This sequence joins TRBV25-1 and TRBJ2-7, with D possibly being TRBD1 (5 bases). The CDR3 length is 14 residues. V was trimmed by 5 bases and J by 2 bases, leaving 13 bases between them. Germline lookup yields CDR1 MGHDK and CDR2 SYGVNS. CDR3 in amino acids: CASSSLDSAYEQYF. CDR3 DNA sequence: TGTGCCAGCAGTTCCCTTGACAGTGCCTACGAGCAGTACTTC.

The gene calls are TRBV4-1 and TRBJ1-4; a weak D match, TRBD1 (5 bases). Per germline, CDR1 MGHRA and CDR2 YSYEKL. The CDR3 consists of 16 residues. Trimming took off 3 bases at V and 3 bases at J, with 14 bases between the two ends. CDR3 in amino acids: CASSHYGGASNEKLFF. CDR3 in DNA: TGCGCCAGCAGCCATTATGGAGGGGCGTCTAATGAAAAACTGTTTTTT.

This CDR3 is CAWSKDSNTEAFF. The DNA of the CDR3 is TGTGCCTGGAGTAAGGACTCCAACACTGAAGCTTTCTTT. This chain uses TRBV30 with TRBJ1-1, with unresolved D. The CDR3 length is 13 residues. Trimming pared 2 bases from V and 2 bases from J, leaving 9 bases between. CDR1 is GTSNPN, CDR2 SVGIG, per germline (reference sequence).

In this sample, this clone turned up once. The rearrangement joins TRBV7-9 to TRBJ1-1; D gene ambiguous. Germline CDR1 SEHNR, CDR2 FQNEAQ (reference sequence). The CDR3 length is 13 residues. Trimming stripped 3 bases from V and 4 bases from J, with 9 bases between. CDR3 sequence reads: CASSLTATTEAFF. DNA for the CDR3: TGTGCCAGCAGCTTGACTGCCACCACTGAAGCTTTCTTT.

J is TRBJ2-7 and V is TRBV18, with 10 nucleotides matching TRBD1. The CDR3 extends over 15 amino acids. V lost 2 bases, J lost 4 bases, and 5 bases stayed unmatched. Germline CDR1 and CDR2: KGHSH and LQKENI. The CDR3 loop reads CASSPGGQGFYEQYF. The CDR3 bases are TGTGCCAGCTCACCAGGGGGACAGGGGTTTTACGAGCAGTACTTC. The full variable domain, its missing parts supplied by reference TRBV18 and TRBJ2-7, is NAGVMQNPRHLVRRRGQEARLRCSPMKGHSHVYWYRQLPEEGLKFMVYLQKENIIDESGMPKERFSAEFPKEGPSILRIQQVVRGDSAAYFCASSPGGQGFYEQYFGPGTRLTVT.

The V gene is TRBV11-2, the J gene TRBJ2-7; 7 positions match TRBD1. This CDR3 is built from 15 residues. Germline CDR1 reads SGHAT; CDR2 reads FQNNGV. Germline trimming cut 1 base from V and 7 bases from J; bases unmatched to any gene: 10. As DNA, the CDR3 is TGTGCCAGCAGCTTAGTCGACAGGGTAGGGGAGGAGCAGTACTTC. It is translated as CASSLVDRVGEEQYF. Filled out from reference TRBV11-2 and TRBJ2-7, the complete variable domain reads EAGVAQSPRYKIIEKRQSVAFWCNPISGHATLYWYQQILGQGPKLLIQFQNNGVVDDSQLPKDRFSAERLKGVDSTLKIQPAKLEDSAVYLCASSLVDRVGEEQYFGPGTRLTVT.

The J gene is TRBJ2-7, the V gene TRBV27, with 7 nucleotides matching TRBD1. Germline assignment: CDR1 MNHEY and CDR2 SMNVEV (reference sequence). V lost 6 bases, J lost 6 bases, and 8 bases stayed unmatched. This CDR3 has 13 residues. CDR3 sequence reads: CASSRPSGGEQYF. The CDR3 DNA reads TGTGCCAGCAGCCGCCCCTCAGGGGGCGAGCAGTACTTC.

The gene calls are TRBV19 and TRBJ1-6; TRBD1 matches 9 bases. J lost 7 bases, V lost 5 bases, and 6 bases had no gene match. CDR1 is LNHDA, CDR2 SQIVND, per germline (reference sequence). The CDR3 spans 15 residues. CDR3 amino acids: CASSVQGAGNSPLHF. DNA for the CDR3: TGTGCCAGTAGTGTACAGGGGGCGGGGAATTCACCCCTCCACTTT. The full variable domain, in which reference TRBV19 and TRBJ1-6 provide the parts outside the CDR3, is DGGITQSPKYLFRKEGQNVTLSCEQNLNHDAMYWYRQDPGQGLRLIYYSQIVNDFQKGDIAEGYSVSREKKESFPLTVTSAQKNPTAFYLCASSVQGAGNSPLHFGNGTRLTVT.

The CDR3 protein is CASSSRAGGDYGYTF. As DNA, the CDR3 is TGTGCCAGCAGCTCTAGGGCGGGGGGGGACTATGGCTACACCTTC. The chain has TRBV6-5 and TRBJ1-2, with D possibly matching TRBD1 (5 bases). CDR3 length: 15 amino acids. The germline CDR1 and CDR2 sequences are MNHEY and SVGAGI. Between the trimmed V and J ends, which lost 6 bases and 3 bases, there was a span of 17 bases.

The V and J genes are TRBV9 and TRBJ2-2; TRBD2 matches at 9 bases. The germline gives CDR1 SGDLS, CDR2 YYNGEE. This CDR3 comprises 17 residues. J lost 5 bases, V lost 0 bases, and 8 bases had no gene match. CDR3 region: CASSVERGTSLTGELFF. DNA of the CDR3: TGTGCCAGCAGCGTAGAACGAGGGACTAGCTTGACCGGGGAGCTGTTTTTT.

The chain couples TRBV4-1 to TRBJ1-6, with 9 bases aligning to TRBD1. Germline values: CDR1 MGHRA, CDR2 YSYEKL. The ends lost 3 bases at V and 9 bases at J; junction bases unmatched: 6. The CDR3 extends over 15 amino acids. The CDR3 spells CASSQATGGASPLHF. In DNA form, the CDR3 reads TGCGCCAGCAGCCAGGCGACAGGGGGAGCTTCACCCCTCCACTTT.